One and the same sample provided the 26 T cell receptor beta chains below, sequenced in a study of OX40 agonist ivuxolimab in advanced cancers. Data came from immunoSEQ multiplex PCR; TCRdb stores just in-frame clones and leaves some out. Among about 32,000 clones listed, about nine tenths were seen once. The specimen was CD4+ or CD8+ T cells sorted from blood, collected in a trial of the OX40 agonist ivuxolimab. The receptors were gathered from an adult with an advanced solid tumor such as melanoma, head and neck, liver or kidney cancer.

This chain links TRBV13 with TRBJ2-7; D is unresolved. The ends were cut back, 0 bases at V and 6 bases at J, with 18 bases in the middle. Looked up from germline, CDR1 is PRHDT and CDR2 is FYEKMQ (reference sequence). CDR3 length: 16 residues. The CDR3 sequence: CASSLGLGEAYGEQYF. The CDR3 bases are TGTGCCAGCAGCTTAGGTCTAGGTGAAGCCTACGGCGAGCAGTACTTC. Full variable domain (remainder filled in from reference TRBV13 and TRBJ2-7): AAGVIQSPRHLIKEKRETATLKCYPIPRHDTVYWYQQGPGQDPQFLISFYEKMQSDKGSIPDRFSAQQFSDYHSELNMSSLELGDSALYFCASSLGLGEAYGEQYFGPGTRLTVT.

This clone is a singleton in its sample. The chain links TRBV15 to TRBJ2-2; TRBD1 might be the D (5 bases). V was clipped by 3 bases and J by 0 bases, with 11 bases between them. CDR3 size: 16 residues. Germline lookup yields CDR1 LNHNV and CDR2 YYDKDF (reference sequence). The CDR3 protein is CATSSGAYPNTGELFF. The CDR3, as DNA: TGTGCCACCAGCAGTGGGGCTTACCCGAACACCGGGGAGCTGTTTTTT.

This rearrangement joins TRBV11-2 to TRBJ2-7; D uncertain. The germline V and J ends were trimmed by 1 base and 1 base, with 8 bases remaining between them. Germline CDR1 SGHAT, CDR2 FQNNGV. The CDR3 is made up of 14 amino acids. CDR3 bases: TGTGCCAGCAGCTTAGCAGGCACTTCCTACGAGCAGTACTTC. As protein: CASSLAGTSYEQYF.

The chain joins TRBV15 to TRBJ1-5; maybe TRBD1 (5 bases). Germline loops: CDR1 LNHNV, CDR2 YYDKDF (reference sequence). The CDR3 loop spans 14 amino acids. Trimming pared 6 bases from V and 6 bases from J, leaving 15 bases between. As DNA, the CDR3 is TGTGCCACCAGAAGGGTCAGGGAGGGTCAGCCCCAGCATTTT. This translates into CATRRVREGQPQHF.

The chain carries TRBV6-5 and TRBJ2-1; unclear D gene. Trimming removed 6 bases at V and 0 bases at J, with 9 bases between. Germline V gives CDR1 MNHEY, CDR2 SVGAGI. CDR3 length: 14 residues. CDR3 in amino acids: CASSPSPSYNEQFF. The CDR3 nucleotides read TGTGCCAGCAGCCCATCGCCCTCCTACAATGAGCAGTTCTTC.

The chain combines TRBV30 with TRBJ2-7; a weak D match, TRBD1 (5 bases). The CDR3 totals 15 residues. The V gene lost 2 bases and the J gene lost 0 bases, with 14 bases spanning the gap. Germline V lookup: CDR1 GTSNPN, CDR2 SVGIG (reference sequence). CDR3 DNA: TGTGCCTGGAGTCTTGGCCAGGGATCCTCCTACGAGCAGTACTTC. Its protein is CAWSLGQGSSYEQYF. Full variable domain (outside the CDR3, taken from reference TRBV30 and TRBJ2-7): SQTIHQWPATLVQPVGSPLSLECTVEGTSNPNLYWYRQAAGRGLQLLFYSVGIGQISSEVPQNLSASRPQDRQFILSSKKLLLSDSGFYLCAWSLGQGSSYEQYFGPGTRLTVT.

This chain joins TRBV10-2 and TRBJ2-2; 12 bases are a match to TRBD2. The ends lost 6 bases at V and 6 bases at J; junction bases unmatched: 2. The CDR3 extends over 14 amino acids. Germline V gene data show CDR1 as WSHSY and CDR2 as SAAADI. In DNA, the CDR3 is TGCGCCAGCAGGACTAGCGGGAGCCCCGGGGAGCTGTTTTTT. Translation gives CASRTSGSPGELFF.

This chain connects TRBV5-4 to TRBJ2-2, with a weak D call TRBD2 (6 bases). This CDR3 spans 15 amino acids. Germline V gene lookup returns CDR1 SGHNT and CDR2 YYREEE (reference sequence). Trimming cost V 0 bases and J 3 bases, with 9 bases left between them. CDR3 nucleotide sequence: TGTGCCAGCAGCTTGGGAAGCGGGTACACCGGGGAGCTGTTTTTT. It yields the protein CASSLGSGYTGELFF.

The chain employs TRBV5-1 and TRBJ1-1; D perhaps matches TRBD1 (5 bases). Trimming took 3 bases from V and 0 from J, leaving 9 bases between them. CDR3 length equals 14 residues. Germline V CDR1 and CDR2: SGHRS, YFSETQ. The CDR3 loop is CASSWDPMNTEAFF. The CDR3 region has the DNA TGCGCCAGCAGCTGGGACCCCATGAACACTGAAGCTTTCTTT.

This clone was observed a few times. The V call is TRBV5-5, the J call TRBJ1-1; D remains unclear. From germline, CDR1 is SGHKS and CDR2 YYEKEE (reference sequence). The ends were cut back, 1 base at V and 7 bases at J, with 11 bases in the middle. This CDR3 region has 13 residues. The CDR3 DNA follows: TGTGCCAGCAGCTTGCTATCCGCCGGTGAAGCTTTCTTT. This gives the protein CASSLLSAGEAFF. Based on the CDR3 plus reference TRBV5-5 and TRBJ1-1, the full variable domain is DAGVTQSPTHLIKTRGQQVTLRCSPISGHKSVSWYQQVLGQGPQFIFQYYEKEERGRGNFPDRFSARQFPNYSSELNVNALLLGDSALYLCASSLLSAGEAFFGQGTRLTVV.

As regards this clone: The same CDR3 arises from other DNA sequences in this sample as well. The chain has TRBV23-1 and TRBJ1-2; D not resolved. TRBV23-1 is an ORF for which the function is uncertain. CDR3 length: 16 residues. V was trimmed by 2 bases and J by 0 bases, leaving 13 bases between them. CDR3 sequence: CASSQLPGRANYGYTF. CDR3 in DNA: TGCGCCAGCAGTCAACTCCCGGGCCGAGCTAACTATGGCTACACCTTC.

The rearrangement links TRBV30 to TRBJ1-1; possible D gene TRBD1, 6 bases. The CDR3 loop spans 13 amino acids. Germline V gene sequence: CDR1 GTSNPN, CDR2 SVGIG (reference sequence). The ends were cut back, 0 bases at V and 1 base at J, with 6 bases in the middle. CDR3 bases: TGTGCCTGGAGTGTAGGGGGGAACACTGAAGCTTTCTTT. This sequence encodes CAWSVGGNTEAFF.

CDR3 coding DNA: TGTGCCAGCAGCGTAGAAGCGGAGAGGGAAGCGCAGTACTTC. Residues: CASSVEAEREAQYF. V is TRBV9 and J is TRBJ2-7; a weak D match, TRBD2 (5 bases). Deletions cut 0 bases from V and 9 bases from J, with 16 bases between. Germline values: CDR1 SGDLS, CDR2 YYNGEE. The CDR3 extends over 14 amino acids.

V usage is TRBV7-9 and J usage is TRBJ2-2; D gene uncertain. Per germline, CDR1 SEHNR and CDR2 FQNEAQ (reference sequence). The CDR3 is 15 residues long. V lost 10 bases to trimming and J lost 1 base, with 16 bases between them. Here the CDR3 DNA reads TGTGCCAACACCGATATAGACGGGAACACCGGGGAGCTGTTTTTT. Protein: CANTDIDGNTGELFF.

CDR3: CASSLDSANYGYTF. The CDR3 bases are TGTGCCAGCAGCTTGGACAGCGCAAACTATGGCTACACCTTC. V usage is TRBV5-4 and J usage is TRBJ1-2; D ambiguous. CDR1 is SGHNT, CDR2 YYREEE, per germline (reference sequence). This CDR3 spans 14 amino acids. V dropped 0 bases and J dropped 2 bases, with 8 bases sitting between them.

The chain employs TRBV7-8 and TRBJ1-2; weak D call: TRBD1 (5 bases). Per the germline V gene, CDR1 is SGHVS and CDR2 is FQNEAQ. The CDR3 runs to 14 residues. Trimming left V 10 bases short and J 4 bases short, with 19 bases between. Here the CDR3 DNA reads TGTGCCATTGCTCCCCGGGATGGGGCCTATGGCTACACCTTC. Residues: CAIAPRDGAYGYTF.

This clone appeared a single time. The chain is built from TRBV5-8 and TRBJ2-1, with D possibly matching TRBD2 (5 bases). The ends were cut back, 4 bases at V and 9 bases at J, with 14 bases in the middle. Germline V lookup: CDR1 SGHTS, CDR2 YDEGEE. This CDR3 has 13 amino acids. The DNA for the CDR3 is TGTGCCAGCAGCCTTCACCCGGGGAGTGAGCAGTTCTTC. It translates to CASSLHPGSEQFF. The whole variable domain, filled in from reference TRBV5-8 and TRBJ2-1, reads EAGVTQSPTHLIKTRGQQATLRCSPISGHTSVYWYQQALGLGLQFLLWYDEGEERNRGNFPPRFSGRQFPNYSSELNVNALELEDSALYLCASSLHPGSEQFFGPGTRLTVL.

The CDR3: CASSGTGTDYNEQFF. The DNA for the CDR3 is TGCGCCAGCAGTGGAACCGGGACAGACTACAATGAGCAGTTCTTC. The chain is built from TRBV10-2 and TRBJ2-1, with 7 nucleotides matching TRBD1. This CDR3 comprises 15 residues. The V gene's germline CDR1 is WSHSY and CDR2 SAAADI. The trim removed 4 bases at V and 3 bases at J, leaving 6 bases unmatched.

The V gene is TRBV9, the J gene TRBJ2-7; possibly TRBD1 for D (6 bases). V lost 6 bases, J lost 2 bases, and 15 bases lay in between. Germline V gene sequence: CDR1 SGDLS, CDR2 YYNGEE. The CDR3 extends over 14 amino acids. CDR3 loop: CASMGSTGPYEQYF. The CDR3, as DNA: TGTGCCAGCATGGGGTCTACAGGGCCCTACGAGCAGTACTTC.

CDR3: CASSRLRTEAFF. CDR3 coding DNA: TGTGCCAGCAGTCGTTTGAGGACTGAAGCTTTCTTT. The chain is built from TRBV28 and TRBJ1-1; no definite D call. Looked up from germline, CDR1 is MDHEN and CDR2 is SYDVKM. The CDR3 loop spans 12 amino acids. V dropped 5 bases and J dropped 5 bases, with 9 bases sitting between them.

The gene calls are TRBV28 and TRBJ2-1, with D uncertain. V shed 6 bases and J shed 8 bases, with 14 bases lying between them. CDR1 and CDR2 from the germline V gene are MDHEN and SYDVKM. The CDR3 loop spans 13 amino acids. The CDR3 loop is CASRHINMDEQFF. The CDR3 coding sequence is TGTGCCAGCAGACACATAAACATGGATGAGCAGTTCTTC.

The genes are TRBV30 and TRBJ1-2; D not certain. Germline CDR1 and CDR2: GTSNPN and SVGIG (reference sequence). Trimming took 6 bases from V and 3 from J, leaving 2 bases between them. CDR3 length: 9 residues. CDR3 DNA: TGTGCCTGCGACTATGGCTACACCTTC. This sequence encodes CACDYGYTF.

This rearrangement joins TRBV30 to TRBJ2-3; maybe TRBD1 (5 bases). The V gene lost 0 bases and the J gene lost 3 bases, with 10 bases spanning the gap. Per the germline V gene, CDR1 is GTSNPN and CDR2 is SVGIG (reference sequence). This CDR3 region has 14 residues. CDR3 loop: CAWSVTGLTDTQYF. The CDR3, as DNA: TGTGCCTGGAGTGTAACAGGTCTGACAGATACGCAGTATTTT.

The chain joins TRBV18 to TRBJ1-1, with 8 bases fitting TRBD1. CDR1 and CDR2 (germline): KGHSH, LQKENI. J was trimmed by 4 bases and V by 2 bases; bases with no gene match: 9. CDR3 length: 16 residues. CDR3 nucleotides: TGTGCCAGCTCACCAAGAGACAGGGGCTCCCGCACTGAAGCTTTCTTT. It encodes CASSPRDRGSRTEAFF.

The gene calls are TRBV10-3 and TRBJ2-7; TRBD2 aligns across 13 bases. CDR3 length: 12 amino acids. Germline values: CDR1 ENHRY, CDR2 SYGVKD. V lost 11 bases and J lost 6; bases outside the gene matches: 4. DNA for the CDR3: TGTGCCTCCGGGACTAGCGGGACCGAGCAGTACTTC. Residues: CASGTSGTEQYF.

J is TRBJ2-3 and V is TRBV9; D remains ambiguous. This CDR3 has 13 residues. Trimming removed 6 bases at V and 6 bases at J, with 14 bases between. Germline CDR1 is SGDLS and CDR2 is YYNGEE. The CDR3 region has the DNA TGTGCCAGCACCTCGGACCCCCCGGATACGCAGTATTTT. Its protein product is CASTSDPPDTQYF.